Listed here are 18 T cell receptor beta chains from one sample, sequenced in a study of T cells in Graves' hyperthyroidism and ophthalmopathy. What was amplified from RNA transcripts were TCR beta CDR3 regions. A first-round RT-PCR of the TCR CDR3 used the HTBI primer set. MiXCR was run by TCRdb on the multiplex PCR reads, yielding one entry per CDR3 protein. Of fewer than 750,000 distinct CDR3 sequences in the sample, around 45% are singletons; the top ten hold around 7.7%. Sequenced material: peripheral blood or thyroid tissue (not recorded which). All receptors come from a woman aged 18-35 years with Graves' hyperthyroidism.

This clonotype came up many times. The chain recombines TRBV4-2 with TRBJ1-6; tentatively, D is TRBD1 (5 bases). There are 15 residues in the CDR3. V was pared by 1 base and J by 7 bases, with 11 bases between. Germline-derived CDR1 and CDR2 are LGHNA and YNFKEQ. CDR3 protein: CASSQGDVPNSPLHF. Written as DNA, the CDR3 is TGTGCCAGCAGCCAAGGGGACGTCCCAAATTCACCCCTCCACTTT.

This chain joins TRBV20-1 and TRBJ2-5; 7 nucleotides align to TRBD2. The V and J ends lost 3 bases and 5 bases, in that order; junction bases with no gene match: 12. This CDR3 region has 15 residues. Germline V CDR1 and CDR2: DFQATT, SNEGSKA (reference sequence). In nucleotides, the CDR3 is TGCAGTGCTAGGCAAACGGGCGGGAGAGGTGAGACCCAGTACTTC. Translated, it gives CSARQTGGRGETQYF.

This chain uses TRBV27 with TRBJ2-7, with D possibly being TRBD1 (5 bases). The germline V gene encodes CDR1 MNHEY and CDR2 SMNVEV (reference sequence). Trimming stripped 6 bases from V and 6 bases from J, with 15 bases between. This CDR3 is built from 13 residues. CDR3 region: CASSIKGHGEQYF. For the CDR3, the DNA is TGTGCCAGCAGCATTAAGGGGCACGGCGAGCAGTACTTC.

V is TRBV5-4 and J is TRBJ2-2; D not resolved. There are 13 residues in the CDR3. Germline V gene data show CDR1 as SGHNT and CDR2 as YYREEE (reference sequence). Trimming took off 4 bases at V and 6 bases at J, with 10 bases between the two ends. The CDR3 region is CASSGPFSGELFF. Written as DNA, the CDR3 is TGTGCCAGCAGCGGACCATTTTCCGGGGAGCTGTTTTTT.

With respect to this clonotype: Without the conserved terminal phenylalanine or tryptophan, this CDR3 likely stems from a read error. The rearrangement uses TRBV13 and TRBJ1-1, with D possibly being TRBD1 (5 bases). Trimming took 6 bases from V and 4 from J, leaving 15 bases between them. The CDR3 consists of 14 residues. The germline gives CDR1 PRHDT, CDR2 FYEKMQ (reference sequence). DNA of the CDR3: TGTGCCAGCAGTCACAGGTCCAGGACCACTGAAGCTTTCCCT. Amino acids: CASSHRSRTTEAFP.

In its sample, this clonotype was seen many times. V usage is TRBV7-9 and J usage is TRBJ2-7; 13 positions agree with TRBD2. CDR3 length: 16 residues. Per the germline V gene, CDR1 is SEHNR and CDR2 is FQNEAQ (reference sequence). After removal of 1 base from V and 6 bases from J, the junction contained 6 bases not matched to a gene. CDR3: CASSLGRLAGGGEQYF. As DNA, the CDR3 is TGTGCCAGCAGCTTAGGGCGACTAGCGGGAGGCGGCGAGCAGTACTTC.

The chain uses TRBV2 and TRBJ1-1; weak D call: TRBD1 (6 bases). Germline CDR1 reads SNHLY; CDR2 reads FYNNEI. V was trimmed by 5 bases and J by 2 bases, leaving 15 bases between them. The CDR3 sequence is 15 residues long. This CDR3 is CASSSLRGANTEAFF. DNA of the CDR3: TGTGCCAGCAGTTCCCTCCGGGGGGCAAACACTGAAGCTTTCTTT.

This clonotype occurred many times. The chain combines TRBV7-3 with TRBJ2-2, with D perhaps matching TRBD1 or TRBD2 (6 bases each). This CDR3 is built from 15 residues. The germline V and J ends were trimmed by 2 bases and 4 bases, with 11 bases remaining between them. The germline gives CDR1 SGHTA, CDR2 FQGTGA. The CDR3 sequence: CASSLQQGGTGELFF. CDR3 nucleotides: TGTGCCAGCAGCTTACAACAGGGAGGCACCGGGGAGCTGTTTTTT.

The sample holds one count of this clonotype. Given a much more abundant clone one base away, this may be a read error. CDR3 residues: CASSRNSGSVVPGGYEQYF. CDR3 nucleotide sequence: TGCGCCAGCAGCCGCAACAGCGGGAGCGTCGTTCCGGGCGGCTACGAGCAGTACTTC. The chain uses TRBV5-1 and TRBJ2-7; TRBD2 matches at 8 bases. J lost 3 bases, V lost 4 bases, and 21 bases had no gene match. Germline CDR1 and CDR2: SGHRS and YFSETQ. The CDR3 extends over 19 amino acids. The whole variable domain, remainder taken from reference TRBV5-1 and TRBJ2-7, is KAGVTQTPRYLIKTRGQQVTLSCSPISGHRSVSWYQQTPGQGLQFLFEYFSETQRNKGNFPGRFSGRQFSNSRSEMNVSTLELGDSALYLCASSRNSGSVVPGGYEQYFGPGTRLTVT.

The gene calls are TRBV12-3 or TRBV12-4 and TRBJ1-5, with D tentatively TRBD1 (5 bases). The CDR3 runs 16 residues. Between the trimmed V and J ends, which lost 3 bases and 6 bases, there was a span of 18 bases. The CDR3 coding sequence is TGTGCCAGCAGTTTCGGTGGGCAGGGCGGCGGTCAGCCCCAGCATTTT. Protein sequence: CASSFGGQGGGQPQHF.

This clonotype has just a few counts. This sequence joins TRBV7-2 and TRBJ1-3; D gene ambiguous. The CDR3 is 14 residues long. V gave up 9 bases and J gave up 0 bases, with 12 bases separating them. From germline, CDR1 is SGHTA and CDR2 FQGNSA. CDR3 residues: CASGEAVSGNTIYF. The CDR3 DNA reads as TGTGCCAGTGGTGAGGCGGTCTCTGGAAACACCATATATTTT.

This chain links TRBV15 with TRBJ2-7, with TRBD1 matching over 10 bases. The J segment lost 0 bases and the V segment lost 2 bases, leaving 4 bases of the junction unmatched. The CDR3 has 16 residues. Per the germline V gene, CDR1 is LNHNV and CDR2 is YYDKDF (reference sequence). The CDR3, as DNA: TGTGCCACCAGCAGACCCGGGACAGGGGCCTCCTACGAGCAGTACTTC. It codes for CATSRPGTGASYEQYF.

The chain employs TRBV29-1 and TRBJ1-4; 10 nucleotides line up with TRBD1. J was trimmed by 6 bases and V by 7 bases; bases with no gene match: 2. The CDR3 sequence is 12 residues long. From germline, CDR1 is SQVTM and CDR2 ANQGSEA. The CDR3 region is CSAGTGDEKLFF. CDR3 nucleotides: TGCAGCGCCGGGACAGGGGATGAAAAACTGTTTTTT.

The chain is built from TRBV20-1 and TRBJ2-3, with D hard to call. The V gene lost 3 bases and the J gene lost 0 bases, with 10 bases spanning the gap. The CDR3 has 14 residues. Germline V gene data show CDR1 as DFQATT and CDR2 as SNEGSKA (reference sequence). The CDR3 sequence: CSASLASSTDTQYF. CDR3 sequence (DNA): TGCAGTGCTAGCTTAGCATCTAGCACAGATACGCAGTATTTT.

Concerning this clonotype itself: Its ends do not fully match the called genes, so a read error is possible. The chain links TRBV20-1 to TRBJ1-1; weak D call: TRBD1 (5 bases). Germline-derived CDR1 and CDR2 are DFQATT and SNEGSKA (reference sequence). The CDR3 extends over 12 amino acids. CDR3 loop: CSAKRLDTEALF. The CDR3 DNA reads as TGCAGTGCTAAACGGTTGGACACTGAAGCTCTCTTT.

The gene calls are TRBV27 and TRBJ1-1, with TRBD1 identical over 10 bases. Germline assignment: CDR1 MNHEY and CDR2 SMNVEV (reference sequence). This CDR3 has 16 amino acids. V lost 6 bases, J lost 1 base, and 8 bases stayed unmatched. The CDR3 DNA reads as TGTGCCAGCAGACCAGAGACAGGGGGCCCGAACACTGAAGCTTTCTTT. This codes for CASRPETGGPNTEAFF.

This clonotype was observed at least ten times. The V and J genes are TRBV20-1 and TRBJ2-7; the D gene is possibly TRBD2 (6 bases). CDR1 and CDR2 from the germline V gene are DFQATT and SNEGSKA (reference sequence). V dropped 6 bases and J dropped 2 bases, with 11 bases sitting between them. The CDR3 is 12 residues long. The CDR3 region has the DNA TGCAGTGCGTGGGACTCCCCCTACGAGCAGTACTTC. It specifies CSAWDSPYEQYF.

V gene TRBV19 combines with J gene TRBJ1-4; tentative D call: TRBD1 (5 bases). The V end lost 3 bases, the J end lost 7 bases, and 12 bases lay between the germline ends. Germline values: CDR1 LNHDA, CDR2 SQIVND (reference sequence). The CDR3 runs 14 residues. This chain's CDR3 is CASSIGVGGEKLFF. CDR3 coding DNA: TGTGCCAGTAGTATCGGCGTGGGGGGTGAAAAACTGTTTTTT.